The clone carrying this T cell receptor (beta chain) was detected a few times. The antigen remains undetermined. The data originate from a study of T-cell memory formation after mild COVID-19. Study-wide results and caveats: Day 15 to 85 contractors were CD4/CD8 balanced; later expanders leaned CD4+. Unconfirmed was the SARS-CoV-2 specificity of second-wave clones that peaked on day 37. Detection of some responders pre-infection suggested pre-existing cross-reactive memory T cells participated.

MiXCR, applied by TCRdb to the 5' RACE reads, yields one record per CDR3 protein. The sample has fewer than 400,000 distinct CDR3 sequences; 15% to 20% are singletons. The germline CDR1 and CDR2 sequences are SGHRS and YFSETQ. This CDR3 is 16 amino acids long. J was trimmed by 0 bases and V by 0 bases; bases with no gene match: 4. The source material was PBMCs or a T cell subset sorted from them (not recorded which). The chain is built from TRBV5-1 and TRBJ2-5; the match to TRBD1 covers 8 bases. This clonotype originated in a young man who had mild COVID-19 (a few samples of this study predate the infection). Cell type and time point are not known. In DNA, the CDR3 is TGCGCCAGCAGCTTGGGGCCGACAGGGGACCAAGAGACCCAGTACTTC. Protein sequence: CASSLGPTGDQETQYF.